Listed below are T cell receptor beta chains from one sample, sequenced in a study of beta chain features in type 1 diabetes. Clones were read by immunoSEQ multiplex PCR, and TCRdb kept only the in-frame ones, dropping some. The sample shows under 400,000 clones, less than 20% of them seen only once. The sample consisted of naive CD4+ T cells from blood. These receptor sequences come from a woman aged 18-35 years in good health. Both conserved end residues are part of each CDR3. The D gene is left open where the match is weak. Not every row has a clone size; where given, it reads once, few, many or a size class.

clone size	J gene	V gene	D gene	CDR3 DNA	CDR3 protein
NA	TRBJ2-5	TRBV9	NA	TGTGCCAGCAGCATTGGAACAGGGCCAGGGGAGACCCAGTACTTC	CASSIGTGPGETQYF
NA	TRBJ2-1	TRBV7-2	NA	TGTGCCAGCAGCTTAGCGGTATGGGGGGACTCCTACAATGAGCAGTTCTTC	CASSLAVWGDSYNEQFF
NA	TRBJ2-3	TRBV7-9	TRBD2	TGTGCCAGCAGCTTTAACCTAGCGGGATCAGATACGCAGTATTTT	CASSFNLAGSDTQYF
few	TRBJ1-1	TRBV10-3	NA	TGTGCCATCAGTGAGGTCAGTCTCGTCACTGAAGCTTTCTTT	CAISEVSLVTEAFF
NA	TRBJ1-1	TRBV6-1	NA	TGTGCCAGCAGTTGGACAGTGAACACTGAAGCTTTCTTT	CASSWTVNTEAFF
few	TRBJ2-5	TRBV6-5	TRBD1	TGTGCCAGCAGTTACTCGGCAGGGGGAGAGACCCAGTACTTC	CASSYSAGGETQYF
NA	TRBJ1-2	TRBV29-1	TRBD1	TGCAGCGTTGCAGGGGGCAAGGGCTATGGCTACACCTTC	CSVAGGKGYGYTF
NA	TRBJ2-5	TRBV4-2	NA	TGTGCCAGCAGCCAAGAGGCAGGTCGGGAGACCCAGTACTTC	CASSQEAGRETQYF
NA	TRBJ1-4	TRBV11-2	NA	TGTGCCAGCAGCCGGGACCTCGGACAGGAAAAACTGTTTTTT	CASSRDLGQEKLFF
few	TRBJ1-1	TRBV10-3	NA	TGTGCCATCAGTGTGGGAGGCCCCTTGAGCACTGAAGCTTTCTTT	CAISVGGPLSTEAFF
NA	TRBJ1-1	TRBV5-1	NA	TGCGCCAGCAGCTTGGATGTGGCGGGGGCTGGATTCACTGAAGCTTTCTTT	CASSLDVAGAGFTEAFF
NA	TRBJ2-3	TRBV18	TRBD2	TGTGCCAGCTCACACGGGGGGGCCGCAGATACGCAGTATTTT	CASSHGGAADTQYF
few	TRBJ1-1	TRBV4-3	NA	TGCGCCAGCAGCCAAGATACCAGGATGAACACTGAAGCTTTCTTT	CASSQDTRMNTEAFF
NA	TRBJ1-6	TRBV6-1	TRBD1	TGTGCCAGCAGAAGGACAGGGGAGAATTCACCCCTCCACTTT	CASRRTGENSPLHF
NA	TRBJ2-5	TRBV5-4	NA	TGTGCCAGCAGCTGGGGAGCGGACCAAGAGACCCAGTACTTC	CASSWGADQETQYF
few	TRBJ1-2	TRBV30	NA	TGTGCCTGGAGCCGGGAGAGCCGCCATCCCCGTGGCTACACCTTC	CAWSRESRHPRGYTF
NA	TRBJ2-3	TRBV30	NA	TGTGCCTGGAGTGGACCCGGGCTGCGGGACACAGATACGCAGTATTTT	CAWSGPGLRDTDTQYF
NA	TRBJ2-6	TRBV4-1	TRBD2	TGCGCCAGCAGCCACCTGACTAGCGGGACCCCTGGAGGAGGGGCCAACGTCCTGACTTTC	CASSHLTSGTPGGGANVLTF
few	TRBJ1-2	TRBV4-3	TRBD1	TGCGCCAGCAGCCACGGGGACAGGGCTGGTGGCTACACCTTC	CASSHGDRAGGYTF
few	TRBJ2-3	TRBV18	TRBD1	TGTGCCAGCTCGCTTACACAGGGGACAGATACGCAGTATTTT	CASSLTQGTDTQYF
few	TRBJ1-5	TRBV2	TRBD1	TGTGCCAGCAGTGAAGCGGTAGGGACAGGGCCCCAGCATTTT	CASSEAVGTGPQHF
few	TRBJ1-5	TRBV4-1	NA	TGCGCCAGCAGCCAAGAGGAGGGACCGTACAATCAGCCCCAGCATTTT	CASSQEEGPYNQPQHF
NA	TRBJ1-5	TRBV2	TRBD1	TGTGCCAGCAGTGTTGGACAGGGCAATCAGCCCCAGCATTTT	CASSVGQGNQPQHF
few	TRBJ1-1	TRBV19	TRBD1	TGTGCCAGTAGTCCCGGGACAGACCACATGAACACTGAAGCTTTCTTT	CASSPGTDHMNTEAFF
few	TRBJ2-5	TRBV18	TRBD1	TGTGCCAGCTCTCCCGGACAGGGTCAGGTGGAGACCCAGTACTTC	CASSPGQGQVETQYF
NA	TRBJ2-5	TRBV11-2	NA	TGTGCCAGCAGCTTAACGGAAGAGACCCAGTACTTC	CASSLTEETQYF
NA	TRBJ1-6	TRBV11-2	NA	TGTGCCAGCAGCTTATTCAGGGGAAATTCACCCCTCCACTTT	CASSLFRGNSPLHF
few	TRBJ2-1	TRBV14	NA	TGTGCCAGCCGAAGCGGTCTAAACTACAATGAGCAGTTCTTC	CASRSGLNYNEQFF
NA	TRBJ2-7	TRBV5-6	TRBD2	TGTGCCAGCAGCCTGGGACTACAGTACTTC	CASSLGLQYF
NA	TRBJ2-5	TRBV5-1	TRBD2	TGCGCCAGCAGGCGGGAGGGGGAGACCCAGTACTTC	CASRREGETQYF
NA	TRBJ2-3	TRBV27	NA	TGTGCCAGCACCCGGAGGGTGGAATCAGATACGCAGTATTTT	CASTRRVESDTQYF
NA	TRBJ2-3	TRBV5-1	NA	TGCGCCAGCAGTTCTAGCGTCACTAGCACAGATACGCAGTATTTT	CASSSSVTSTDTQYF
NA	TRBJ2-7	TRBV27	TRBD1	TGTGCCAGCAAGGGACAGGGTGGCGAGCAGTACTTC	CASKGQGGEQYF
NA	TRBJ2-7	TRBV11-1	NA	TGTGCCAGCAGCCCGGGACTGGACCCGTCCTACGAGCAGTACTTC	CASSPGLDPSYEQYF
once	TRBJ2-7	TRBV5-6	TRBD1	TGTGCCAGCAGCGGCCGGGACAGGGGACCCGAGCAGTACTTC	CASSGRDRGPEQYF
NA	TRBJ1-4	TRBV30	NA	TGTGCCTGGAGCCCGGGGGGCTTCGAAAAACTGTTTTTT	CAWSPGGFEKLFF
few	TRBJ1-1	TRBV18	NA	TGTGCCAGCTCACCCGGGAGTATGAACACTGAAGCTTTCTTT	CASSPGSMNTEAFF
few	TRBJ2-1	TRBV7-9	TRBD2	TGTGCCAGCAGCTTACCGGGACTAGTCAACAATGAGCAGTTCTTC	CASSLPGLVNNEQFF
few	TRBJ2-3	TRBV6-1	TRBD2	TGTGCCACCCTCGGGACTAGCGGTTCGGATACGCAGTATTTT	CATLGTSGSDTQYF
NA	TRBJ2-2	TRBV5-8	TRBD1	TGTGCCAGCAGCTTAGGACAGGGGAACACCGGGGAGCTGTTTTTT	CASSLGQGNTGELFF
few	TRBJ2-7	TRBV7-2	NA	TGTGCCAGCAGCTTGGATAGACAGGCAGGGTACGAGCAGTACTTC	CASSLDRQAGYEQYF
NA	TRBJ2-6	TRBV30	NA	TGTGCCTGGAGTGTACTTGGAGGCTCTGGGGCCAACGTCCTGACTTTC	CAWSVLGGSGANVLTF
NA	TRBJ2-2	TRBV7-3	TRBD2	TGTGCCAGCAGCCCTTACTTAGCGGGGCCGAACACCGGGGAGCTGTTTTTT	CASSPYLAGPNTGELFF
NA	TRBJ2-1	TRBV29-1	NA	TGCAGCGTTGACGGAGGCAGATACAATGAGCAGTTCTTC	CSVDGGRYNEQFF
few	TRBJ2-7	TRBV6-5	NA	TGTGCCAGCAGTTACATCAGAACCTACGAGCAGTACTTC	CASSYIRTYEQYF
NA	TRBJ1-2	TRBV19	NA	TGTGCCAGTAGTATTACAGGGAGAGCCTTCTATGGCTACACCTTC	CASSITGRAFYGYTF
few	TRBJ2-5	TRBV5-6	NA	TGTGCCAGCAGCTCGCAAGAGACCCAGTACTTC	CASSSQETQYF